Below, 15 T cell receptor beta chains from the same sample are listed, as sequenced in a study of T cell changes during pregnancy in multiple sclerosis. Here immunoSEQ multiplex PCR was the method, and the copy in TCRdb shows in-frame clones only, minus some. Here the sample spans fewer than 65,000 clones, 91% being singletons. The sequences come from peripheral blood, collected in the third trimester of pregnancy. The receptor source for this set is a female donor in good health, enrolled as a control in a pregnancy study.

The chain has TRBV5-6 and TRBJ2-7; 10 bases match TRBD2. The junction had 4 bases not matched to a gene; V was cut back by 3 bases and J by 4 bases. Per the germline V gene, CDR1 is SGHDT and CDR2 is YYEEEE. The CDR3 runs to 14 residues. The CDR3 reads CASSWGTSEYEQYF. The CDR3 DNA is TGTGCCAGCAGCTGGGGGACTAGCGAATACGAGCAGTACTTC.

This clone showed up just once. The chain uses TRBV7-9 and TRBJ2-5, with D perhaps matching TRBD2 (5 bases). V was shortened by 5 bases and J by 5 bases, with 18 bases between the two germline ends. The germline gives CDR1 SEHNR, CDR2 FQNEAQ (reference sequence). The CDR3 contains 15 residues. The chain's CDR3 is CASSPIRGSSETQYF. In nucleotides, the CDR3 is TGTGCCAGCAGCCCTATCCGGGGTAGCTCGGAGACCCAGTACTTC.

The chain couples TRBV27 to TRBJ2-3, with 13 nucleotides matching TRBD2. V shed 0 bases, J shed 3 bases, and the junction held 6 bases outside the gene matches. The germline gives CDR1 MNHEY, CDR2 SMNVEV (reference sequence). The CDR3 spans 18 residues. This CDR3 reads CASSLSGLAGDETDTQYF. CDR3 DNA sequence: TGTGCCAGCAGTTTATCTGGACTAGCGGGAGATGAGACAGATACGCAGTATTTT.

V is TRBV6-1 and J is TRBJ2-1; D is perhaps TRBD2 (5 bases). The CDR3 length is 14 residues. CDR1 and CDR2 from the germline V gene are MNHNS and SASEGT. Deletions cut 2 bases from V and 6 bases from J, with 11 bases between. The chain's CDR3 is CASSELTTGNEQFF. The CDR3 bases are TGTGCCAGCAGTGAACTGACTACCGGCAATGAGCAGTTCTTC.

J is TRBJ2-2 and V is TRBV27; tentative D call: TRBD2 (5 bases). Germline values: CDR1 MNHEY, CDR2 SMNVEV (reference sequence). V was cut by 7 bases and J by 2 bases, with 8 bases left in between. There are 13 residues in the CDR3. The CDR3 reads CASTSGNTGELFF. The CDR3 bases are TGTGCCAGCACCAGCGGTAACACCGGGGAGCTGTTTTTT.

This chain links TRBV7-9 with TRBJ1-6; D is perhaps TRBD1 (5 bases). The CDR3 has 16 residues. Per the germline V gene, CDR1 is SEHNR and CDR2 is FQNEAQ (reference sequence). V lost 5 bases, J lost 7 bases, and 18 bases lay in between. As DNA, the CDR3 is TGTGCCAGCAGCCCCGCCGGGGGGGGAGGAAATTCACCCCTCCACTTT. Residues: CASSPAGGGGNSPLHF.

The chain employs TRBV6-1 and TRBJ2-7, with 11 nucleotides matching TRBD2. This CDR3 has 13 amino acids. Germline V gives CDR1 MNHNS, CDR2 SASEGT. The V and J ends lost 8 bases and 6 bases, in that order; junction bases with no gene match: 6. The CDR3 loop reads CASQLAGVSEQYF. CDR3 sequence (DNA): TGTGCCAGCCAACTAGCGGGGGTATCCGAGCAGTACTTC.

The rearrangement joins TRBV4-2 to TRBJ2-5, with 10 bases aligning to TRBD1. The trim removed 3 bases at V and 3 bases at J, leaving 7 bases unmatched. Per the germline V gene, CDR1 is LGHNA and CDR2 is YNFKEQ. This CDR3 has 16 residues. This chain's CDR3 is CASSHSPGTGEETQYF. For the CDR3, the DNA is TGTGCCAGCAGCCATTCTCCCGGGACAGGGGAAGAGACCCAGTACTTC.

This sequence joins TRBV2 and TRBJ2-7; D possibly corresponds to TRBD1 (6 bases). Germline assignment: CDR1 SNHLY and CDR2 FYNNEI. The CDR3 totals 14 residues. Trimming took off 7 bases at V and 5 bases at J, with 18 bases between the two ends. CDR3 DNA: TGTGCCAGCAAGAATCAACAGGGAATCCACGAGCAGTACTTC. It yields the protein CASKNQQGIHEQYF.

V and J are TRBV30 and TRBJ1-5; possible D gene TRBD1, 5 bases. V was trimmed by 0 bases and J by 6 bases, leaving 12 bases between them. This CDR3 region has 14 residues. Looked up from germline, CDR1 is GTSNPN and CDR2 is SVGIG (reference sequence). The CDR3 spells CAWSVGELGQPQHF. The CDR3 nucleotides are TGTGCCTGGAGTGTAGGGGAATTGGGTCAGCCCCAGCATTTT.

The V call is TRBV4-1, the J call TRBJ2-7; 14 nucleotides line up with TRBD2. V shed 6 bases and J 6 bases; nucleotides not matched to a gene: 13. There are 17 residues in the CDR3. Germline loops: CDR1 MGHRA, CDR2 YSYEKL. The CDR3 loop reads CASSYGTSGSFIGEQYF. The CDR3, as DNA: TGCGCCAGCAGTTACGGGACTAGCGGGAGTTTTATAGGCGAGCAGTACTTC.

Here the CDR3 reads CASSSHTGLTGELFF. DNA for the CDR3: TGTGCCAGCAGTTCACATACAGGGTTGACCGGGGAGCTGTTTTTT. V is TRBV6-6 and J is TRBJ2-2; a possible D gene is TRBD1 (6 bases). The germline V gene encodes CDR1 MNHNY and CDR2 SVGAGI (reference sequence). The V end was cut by 4 bases, the J end by 5 bases, with 14 bases between. The CDR3 has 15 residues.

V usage is TRBV27 and J usage is TRBJ1-1, with D perhaps matching TRBD1 (5 bases). The CDR3 covers 16 residues. Deletions cut 3 bases from V and 2 bases from J, with 16 bases between. The germline V gene has CDR1 MNHEY and CDR2 SMNVEV (reference sequence). The CDR3 spells CASSFRVGGQNTEAFF. In nucleotides, the CDR3 is TGTGCCAGCAGTTTCAGAGTGGGAGGACAAAACACTGAAGCTTTCTTT.

This chain links TRBV15 with TRBJ2-1, with TRBD1 as a possible D gene (6 bases). Trimming pared 5 bases from V and 12 bases from J, leaving 14 bases between. The length of the CDR3 is 12 residues. Germline V gene lookup returns CDR1 LNHNV and CDR2 YYDKDF (reference sequence). The CDR3: CATSAPTRGQFF. For the CDR3, the DNA is TGTGCCACCAGCGCCCCAACCAGGGGGCAGTTCTTC.

The chain uses TRBV5-6 and TRBJ2-3; 8 bases align to TRBD2. V trimming: 0 bases; J trimming: 5 bases; junction bases outside the gene matches: 5. There are 15 residues in the CDR3. Germline CDR1 reads SGHDT; CDR2 reads YYEEEE. The CDR3 nucleotides are TGTGCCAGCAGCTTGGTTCGGGGGGGAGGAGATACGCAGTATTTT. Translating gives CASSLVRGGGDTQYF.